The T cell receptor beta chain described here comes from a study of chemoradiotherapy in HPV16-positive cancers. The CDR3 consists of 17 residues. V shed 4 bases, J shed 2 bases, and the junction held 9 bases outside the gene matches. CDR1 SGHNT and CDR2 YYREEE come from the germline V gene (reference sequence). Produced via immunoSEQ multiplex PCR; TCRdb's table is partial and in-frame only. This table holds under 35,000 clones, roughly 92% found once. The chain joins TRBV5-4 to TRBJ2-6, with 7 bases lining up with TRBD1. The TCR originated in a human donor with HPV-associated anogenital cancer. The sample in question was blood, obtained from a patient who underwent chemoradiotherapy. Here the CDR3 DNA reads TGTGCCAGCAGCGAACGGGACAGATTTCCTGGGGCCAACGTCCTGACTTTC. Protein product: CASSERDRFPGANVLTF.